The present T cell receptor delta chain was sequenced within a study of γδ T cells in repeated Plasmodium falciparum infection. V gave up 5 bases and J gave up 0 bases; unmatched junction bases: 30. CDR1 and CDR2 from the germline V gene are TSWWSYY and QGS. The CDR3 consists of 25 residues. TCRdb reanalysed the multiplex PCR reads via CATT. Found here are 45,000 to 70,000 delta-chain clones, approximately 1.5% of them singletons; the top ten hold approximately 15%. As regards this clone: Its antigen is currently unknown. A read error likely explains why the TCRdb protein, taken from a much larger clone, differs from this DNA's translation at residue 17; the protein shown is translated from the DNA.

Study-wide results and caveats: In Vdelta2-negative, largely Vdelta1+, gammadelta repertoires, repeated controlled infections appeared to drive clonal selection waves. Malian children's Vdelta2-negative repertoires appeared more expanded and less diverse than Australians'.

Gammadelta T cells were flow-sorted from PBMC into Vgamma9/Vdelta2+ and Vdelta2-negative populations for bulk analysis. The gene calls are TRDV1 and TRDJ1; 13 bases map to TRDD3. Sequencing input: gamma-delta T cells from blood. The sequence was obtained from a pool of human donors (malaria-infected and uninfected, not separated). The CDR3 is CALGHTNSLQYWGIRTYVYTDKLIF. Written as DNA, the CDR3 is TGTGCTCTTGGGCATACTAACAGTCTCCAGTACTGGGGGATACGGACGTACGTTTACACCGATAAACTCATCTTT.